This T cell receptor beta chain comes out of a study of blood T cell repertoires in COVID-19. The wider study: COVID-19 samples, acute and convalescent, were from the United States, Italy and Spain.

Source study methods: The authors estimated nucleated cell counts from reference gene primer amplification. Only in-frame clones appear in the TCRdb table, and some are missing; sequencing was by immunoSEQ multiplex PCR. The DNA was the basis for D and trimming; V, J and clone size are from that table. This table holds about 230,000 clones, 65% to 90% found once. Germline-derived CDR1 and CDR2 are MNHEY and SMNVEV (reference sequence). Trimming cost V 5 bases and J 7 bases; bases outside gene matches: 12. The CDR3 length is 15 residues. Sequenced sample: peripheral blood. V and J are TRBV27 and TRBJ2-7; 9 nucleotides line up with TRBD1. The receptor was derived from a man aged 50-59 years with COVID-19, enrolled during active disease. The CDR3 here is CASSVVRTGVGEQYF. CDR3 DNA sequence: TGTGCCAGCAGTGTCGTGCGGACAGGGGTGGGGGAGCAGTACTTC.